This passage covers 4 T cell receptor beta chains from one sample sequenced in a study of T cells in women clearing cervical HPV infection. Only in-frame clones appear in the TCRdb table, and some are missing; sequencing was by immunoSEQ multiplex PCR. The sample totals about 15,000 clones; its top ten clones hold approximately 11%. The sequenced sample consisted of blood buffy coat. These receptors originate from a woman aged 18 to 69 with a cervical HPV16 infection that either progressed to CIN3+ or cleared (not recorded which).

Concerning this clone: Sequencing ends 3 residues short of the CDR3 end; the germline J gene provides the rest. This chain connects TRBV5-4 to TRBJ2-3, with TRBD2 matching 8 bases. CDR3 length: 15 residues. The V gene's germline CDR1 is SGHNT and CDR2 YYREEE (reference sequence). The trim removed 3 bases at V and 5 bases at J, leaving 8 bases unmatched. The DNA read from the CDR3 is TGTGCCAGCAGCTCCGGGGGGGCGTCCGGAGATACG. Amino acids: CASSSGGASGDT. The whole CDR3 is CASSSGGASGDTQYF.

The sequenced CDR3 bases are TGTGCCGTAGGCGGGGGGGCCCTTAGCAATCAGCCC. This encodes CAVGGGALSNQP. The complete CDR3 protein is CAVGGGALSNQPQHF. This chain uses TRBV11-1 with TRBJ1-5, with a weak D call TRBD1 (6 bases). Read data end 3 residues before the CDR3 end; the end is taken from the germline J gene. CDR3 length: 15 amino acids. V lost 11 bases to trimming and J lost 0 bases, with 17 bases between them. Germline values: CDR1 SGHAT, CDR2 FQDESV (reference sequence).

Details on this clone: The sequenced fragment ends 3 residues before the CDR3 boundary, so the rest is inferred from the germline J gene. The rearrangement uses TRBV5-6 and TRBJ1-5, with a tentative D call TRBD1 (5 bases). The CDR3 runs 13 residues. CDR1 SGHDT and CDR2 YYEEEE come from the germline V gene. The V and J ends lost 2 bases and 9 bases respectively, with 12 bases between them. This CDR3 is CASSLGTSRPQHF. The CDR3 bases that were read are TGTGCCAGCAGCTTAGGGACTAGCAGGCCC.

About this clone itself: The read halts 3 residues ahead of the CDR3 end, with the missing end drawn from the germline J gene. The chain employs TRBV5-1 and TRBJ2-4, with TRBD2 matching over 9 bases. J was trimmed by 1 base and V by 2 bases; bases with no gene match: 4. In germline, CDR1 is SGHRS, CDR2 YFSETQ. The CDR3 is 16 residues long. The CDR3 is CASSLVAGAAKNIQYF. CDR3 DNA, as far as it was read: TGCGCCAGCAGCTTAGTAGCGGGAGCTGCCAAAAACATT.